The rows below give T cell receptor beta chains drawn from one sample of a study of T cells after yellow fever vaccination. Each CDR3 protein gets one entry after TCRdb re-called the 5' RACE reads with MiXCR. The sample carries some 320,000 distinct CDR3 sequences, about 4% recorded once. This material consisted of PBMCs, taken 5 days after the yellow fever booster vaccination. These receptors all come from a man between 18 and 29 years old who received the YFV17D yellow fever vaccine. CDR3s leave out the opening cysteine and the closing phenylalanine or tryptophan.

TRBV7-2	TRBJ2-6	ASSLAGAGANVLT
TRBV11-1	TRBJ2-5	ASTGMEETQY
TRBV10-3	TRBJ2-3	AISARGGGTDTQY
TRBV5-1	TRBJ1-1	ASSLMGQWRTEAF
TRBV19	TRBJ2-1	ASSIQGLYNEQF
TRBV15	TRBJ2-1	ATSRDWEQGLDEQF
TRBV27	TRBJ2-2	ASSWYGDTGELF
TRBV30	TRBJ1-4	AWNSYRVYEKLF
TRBV7-2	TRBJ1-1	ASSFNGVSSTEAF
TRBV12-3/TRBV12-4	TRBJ1-6	ASRPTVPGAPLH
TRBV20-1	TRBJ2-7	SASPPGGLYEQY
TRBV20-1	TRBJ2-3	SASPWGAQGTDTQY
TRBV7-3	TRBJ1-1	ASSPTTTGGTEAF
TRBV9	TRBJ2-2	ASSSNRGLPGELF
TRBV7-6	TRBJ2-5	ASSLEAEEETQY
TRBV7-9	TRBJ1-4	ASSLGPRGWSNEKLF